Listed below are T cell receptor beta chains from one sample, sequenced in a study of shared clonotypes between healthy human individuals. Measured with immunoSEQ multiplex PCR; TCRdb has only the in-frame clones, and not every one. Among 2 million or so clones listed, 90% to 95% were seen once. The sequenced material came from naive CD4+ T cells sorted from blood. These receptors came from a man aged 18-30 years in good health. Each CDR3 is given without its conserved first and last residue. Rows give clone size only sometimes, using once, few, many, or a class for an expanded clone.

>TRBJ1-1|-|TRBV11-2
ASSLGRYTEAF
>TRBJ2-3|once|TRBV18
ASSPTGTDTQY
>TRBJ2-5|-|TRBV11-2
ASSLGYETQY
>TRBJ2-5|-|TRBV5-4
ASREDRAVQTQY
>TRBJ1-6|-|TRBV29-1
SVEVGGTDSPLH
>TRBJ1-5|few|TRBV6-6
ASSYGDSNQPQH
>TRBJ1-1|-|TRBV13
ASSPGQGNTEAF
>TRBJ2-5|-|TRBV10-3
AISDTLWAGEQETQY
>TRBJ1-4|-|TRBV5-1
ASSLRVGEKLF
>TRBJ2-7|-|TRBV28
ASRVNPGQASYEQY
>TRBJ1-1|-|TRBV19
ASSGKKQGSPEAF
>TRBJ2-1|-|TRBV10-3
ATTGTSGKGDEQF
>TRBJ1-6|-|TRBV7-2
ASSLGGNSPLH
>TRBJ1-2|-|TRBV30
AWSRADYGYT
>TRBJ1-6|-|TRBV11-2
ASSAGPVYNSPLH
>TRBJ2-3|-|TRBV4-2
ASSQVAATPDTQY
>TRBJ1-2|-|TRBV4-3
ASSQTGRRNYGYT
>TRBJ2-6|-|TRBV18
ASSPLASSGANVLT
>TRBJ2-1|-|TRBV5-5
ASSLDRGVYNEQF
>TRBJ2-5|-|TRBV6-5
ASSYGQQETQY
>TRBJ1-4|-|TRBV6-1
ASGLDRANEKLF
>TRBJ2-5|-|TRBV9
ASSSSGLSETQY
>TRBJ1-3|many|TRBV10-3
AISEGSQLSGNTIY
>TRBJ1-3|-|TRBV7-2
ASSLVVDRVGTIY
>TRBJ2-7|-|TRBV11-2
ASSLETGYEQY
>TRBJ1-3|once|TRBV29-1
SVEEVIQGSGNTIY